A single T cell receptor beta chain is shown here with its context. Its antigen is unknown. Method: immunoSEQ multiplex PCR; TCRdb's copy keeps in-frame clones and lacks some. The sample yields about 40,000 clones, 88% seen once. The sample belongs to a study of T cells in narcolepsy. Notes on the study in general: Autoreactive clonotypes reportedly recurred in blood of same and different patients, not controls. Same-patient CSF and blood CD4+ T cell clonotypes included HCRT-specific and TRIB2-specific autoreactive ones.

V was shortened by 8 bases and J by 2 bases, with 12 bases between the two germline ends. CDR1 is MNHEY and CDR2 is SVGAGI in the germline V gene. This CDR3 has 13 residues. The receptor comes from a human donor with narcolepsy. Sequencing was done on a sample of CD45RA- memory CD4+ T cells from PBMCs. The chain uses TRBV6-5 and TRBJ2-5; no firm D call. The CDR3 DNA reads TGTGCCAGCTCCCCCCCGGCTCAAGAGACCCAGTACTTC. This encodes CASSPPAQETQYF.